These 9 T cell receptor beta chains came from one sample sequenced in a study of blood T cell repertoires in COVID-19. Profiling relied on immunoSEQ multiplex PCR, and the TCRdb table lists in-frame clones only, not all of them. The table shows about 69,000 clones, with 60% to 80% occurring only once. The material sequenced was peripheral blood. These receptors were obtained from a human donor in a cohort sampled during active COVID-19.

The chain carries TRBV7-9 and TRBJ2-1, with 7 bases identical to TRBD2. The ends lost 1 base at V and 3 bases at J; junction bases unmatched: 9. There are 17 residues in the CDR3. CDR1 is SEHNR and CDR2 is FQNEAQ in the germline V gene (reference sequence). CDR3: CASSLGSSGIFYNEQFF. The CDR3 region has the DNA TGTGCCAGCAGCTTAGGGTCTAGCGGAATTTTCTACAATGAGCAGTTCTTC.

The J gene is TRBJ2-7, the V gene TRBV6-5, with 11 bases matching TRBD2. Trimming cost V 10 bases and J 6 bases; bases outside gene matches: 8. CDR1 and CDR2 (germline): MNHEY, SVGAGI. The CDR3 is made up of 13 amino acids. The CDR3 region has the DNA TGTGCCACACGTAGCGGGGGGGCGGTCGAGCAGTACTTC. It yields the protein CATRSGGAVEQYF.

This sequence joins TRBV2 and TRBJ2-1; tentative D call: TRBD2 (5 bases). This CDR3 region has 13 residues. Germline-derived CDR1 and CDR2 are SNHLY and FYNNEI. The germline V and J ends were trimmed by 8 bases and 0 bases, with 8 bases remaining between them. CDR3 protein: CASSGSSYNEQFF. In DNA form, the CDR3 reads TGTGCCAGCTCGGGAAGCTCCTACAATGAGCAGTTCTTC.

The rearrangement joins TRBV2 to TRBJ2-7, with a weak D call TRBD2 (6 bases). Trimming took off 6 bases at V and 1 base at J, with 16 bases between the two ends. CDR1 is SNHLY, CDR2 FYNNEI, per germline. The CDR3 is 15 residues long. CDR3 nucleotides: TGTGCCAGCAGCCCCTCCCGGGGGAATTCCTACGAGCAGTACTTC. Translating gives CASSPSRGNSYEQYF.

The chain's CDR3 is CASSSQGADYGYTF. CDR3 nucleotide sequence: TGTGCCAGCAGCTCACAGGGGGCGGACTATGGCTACACCTTC. The rearrangement joins TRBV28 to TRBJ1-2; 9 bases are a match to TRBD1. With V trimmed by 6 bases and J by 3 bases, 5 bases remained unmatched. Per the germline V gene, CDR1 is MDHEN and CDR2 is SYDVKM. There are 14 residues in the CDR3.

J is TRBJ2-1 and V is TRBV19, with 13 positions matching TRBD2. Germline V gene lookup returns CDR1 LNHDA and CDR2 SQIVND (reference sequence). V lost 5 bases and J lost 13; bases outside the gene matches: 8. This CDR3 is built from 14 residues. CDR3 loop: CASSYGTSGIRQFF. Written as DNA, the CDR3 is TGTGCCAGTAGTTACGGGACTAGCGGGATTCGTCAGTTCTTC.

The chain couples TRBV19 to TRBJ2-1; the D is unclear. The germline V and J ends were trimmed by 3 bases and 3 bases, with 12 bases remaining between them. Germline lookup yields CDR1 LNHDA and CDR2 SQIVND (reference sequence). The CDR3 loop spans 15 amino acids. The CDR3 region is CASSISRDNYNEQFF. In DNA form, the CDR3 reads TGTGCCAGTAGTATCTCCCGAGACAACTACAATGAGCAGTTCTTC.

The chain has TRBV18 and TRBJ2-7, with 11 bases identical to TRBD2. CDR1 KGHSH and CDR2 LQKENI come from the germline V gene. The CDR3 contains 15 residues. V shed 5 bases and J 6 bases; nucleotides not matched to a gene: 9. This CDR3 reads CASSLTSGAPVEQYF. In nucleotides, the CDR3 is TGTGCCAGCTCATTGACTAGCGGGGCTCCTGTCGAGCAGTACTTC.

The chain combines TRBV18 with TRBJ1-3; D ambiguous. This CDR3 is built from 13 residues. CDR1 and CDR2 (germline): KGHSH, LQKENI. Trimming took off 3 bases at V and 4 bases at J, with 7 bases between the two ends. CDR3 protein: CASSPALGNTIYF. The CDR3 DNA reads TGTGCCAGCTCACCGGCCTTGGGAAACACCATATATTTT.